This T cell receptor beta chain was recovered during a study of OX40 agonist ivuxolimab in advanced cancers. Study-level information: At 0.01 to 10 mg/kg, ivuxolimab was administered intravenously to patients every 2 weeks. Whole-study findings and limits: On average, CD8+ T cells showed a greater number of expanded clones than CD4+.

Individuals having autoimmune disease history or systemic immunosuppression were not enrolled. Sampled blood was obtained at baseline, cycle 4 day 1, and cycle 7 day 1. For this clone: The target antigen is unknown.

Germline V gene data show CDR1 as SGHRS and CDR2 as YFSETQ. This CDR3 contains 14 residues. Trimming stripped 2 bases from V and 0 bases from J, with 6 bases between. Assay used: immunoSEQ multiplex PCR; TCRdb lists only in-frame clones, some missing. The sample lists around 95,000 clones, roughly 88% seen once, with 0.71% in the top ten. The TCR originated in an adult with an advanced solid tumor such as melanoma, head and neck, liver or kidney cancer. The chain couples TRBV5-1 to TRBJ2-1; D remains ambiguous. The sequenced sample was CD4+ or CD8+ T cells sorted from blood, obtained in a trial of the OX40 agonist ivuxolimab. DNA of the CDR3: TGCGCCAGCAGCTTCGGAGACTCCTACAATGAGCAGTTCTTC. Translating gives CASSFGDSYNEQFF.